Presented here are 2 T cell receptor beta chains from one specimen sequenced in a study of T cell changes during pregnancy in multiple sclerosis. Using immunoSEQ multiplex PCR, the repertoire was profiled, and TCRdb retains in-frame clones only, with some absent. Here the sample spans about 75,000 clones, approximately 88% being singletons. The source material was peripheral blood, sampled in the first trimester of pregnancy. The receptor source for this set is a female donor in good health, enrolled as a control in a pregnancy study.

CDR3 DNA sequence: TGTGCCAGCTCACCACGACCTACAGGAGGAGGGGAAAAACTGTTTTTT. It is translated as CASSPRPTGGGEKLFF. The chain employs TRBV18 and TRBJ1-4, with D perhaps TRBD1 (5 bases). Trimming took off 1 base at V and 8 bases at J, with 17 bases between the two ends. This CDR3 is 16 amino acids long. In germline, CDR1 is KGHSH, CDR2 LQKENI.

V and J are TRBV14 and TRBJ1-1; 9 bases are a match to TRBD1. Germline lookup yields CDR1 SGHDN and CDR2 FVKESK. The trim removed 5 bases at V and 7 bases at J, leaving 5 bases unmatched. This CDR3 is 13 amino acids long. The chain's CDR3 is CASSRDRDGEAFF. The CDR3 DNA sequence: TGTGCCAGCAGCAGGGACAGGGACGGTGAAGCTTTCTTT.